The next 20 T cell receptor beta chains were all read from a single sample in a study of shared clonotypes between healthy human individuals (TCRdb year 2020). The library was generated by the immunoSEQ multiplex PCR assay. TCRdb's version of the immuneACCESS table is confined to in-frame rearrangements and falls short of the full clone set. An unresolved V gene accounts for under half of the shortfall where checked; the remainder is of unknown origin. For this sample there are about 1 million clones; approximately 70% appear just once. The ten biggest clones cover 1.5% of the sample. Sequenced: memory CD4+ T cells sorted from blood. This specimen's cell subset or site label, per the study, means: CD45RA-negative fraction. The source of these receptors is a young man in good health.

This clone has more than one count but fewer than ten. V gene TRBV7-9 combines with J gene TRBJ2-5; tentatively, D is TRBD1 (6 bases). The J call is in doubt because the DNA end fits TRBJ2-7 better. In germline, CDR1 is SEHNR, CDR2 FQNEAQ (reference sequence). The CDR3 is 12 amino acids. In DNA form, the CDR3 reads TGTGCCAGCAGCTTAGACAGGGTCGAGCAGTACTTC. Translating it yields CASSLDRVEQYF.

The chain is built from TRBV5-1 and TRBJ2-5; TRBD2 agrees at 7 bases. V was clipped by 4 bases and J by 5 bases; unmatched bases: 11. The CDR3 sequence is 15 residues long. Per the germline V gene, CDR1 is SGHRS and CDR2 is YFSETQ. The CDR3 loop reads CASSRRGEGPETQYF. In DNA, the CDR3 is TGCGCCAGCAGCCGCCGTGGGGAGGGCCCCGAGACCCAGTACTTC.

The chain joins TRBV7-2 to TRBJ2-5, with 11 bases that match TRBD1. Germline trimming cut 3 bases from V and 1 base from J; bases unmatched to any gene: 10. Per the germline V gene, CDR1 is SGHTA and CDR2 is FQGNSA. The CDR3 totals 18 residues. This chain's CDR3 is CASSFRIGGTGGQETQYF. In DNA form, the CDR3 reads TGTGCCAGCAGCTTTCGTATAGGAGGGACAGGGGGCCAAGAGACCCAGTACTTC.

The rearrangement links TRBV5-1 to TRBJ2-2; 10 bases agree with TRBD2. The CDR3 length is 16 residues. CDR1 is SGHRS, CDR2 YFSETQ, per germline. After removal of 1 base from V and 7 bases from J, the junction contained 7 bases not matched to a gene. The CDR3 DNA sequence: TGCGCCAGCAGCTTGTCTAGCGGGGGCCACGGCGGGGAGCTGTTTTTT. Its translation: CASSLSSGGHGGELFF.

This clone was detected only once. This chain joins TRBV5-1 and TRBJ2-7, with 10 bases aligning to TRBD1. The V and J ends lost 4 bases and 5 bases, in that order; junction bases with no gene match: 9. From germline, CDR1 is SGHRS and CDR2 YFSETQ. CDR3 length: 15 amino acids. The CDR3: CASSLWTGGTDEQYF. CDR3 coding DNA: TGCGCCAGCAGCCTTTGGACAGGGGGGACGGACGAGCAGTACTTC. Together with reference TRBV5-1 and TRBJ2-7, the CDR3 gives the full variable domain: KAGVTQTPRYLIKTRGQQVTLSCSPISGHRSVSWYQQTPGQGLQFLFEYFSETQRNKGNFPGRFSGRQFSNSRSEMNVSTLELGDSALYLCASSLWTGGTDEQYFGPGTRLTVT.

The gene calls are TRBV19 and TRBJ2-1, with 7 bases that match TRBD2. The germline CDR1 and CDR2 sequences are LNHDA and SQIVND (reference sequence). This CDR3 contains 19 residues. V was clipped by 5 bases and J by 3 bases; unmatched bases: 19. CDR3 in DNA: TGTGCCAGTAGTCCCCAGTATACTAGCGCCGGCCGGAACTACAATGAGCAGTTCTTC. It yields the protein CASSPQYTSAGRNYNEQFF.

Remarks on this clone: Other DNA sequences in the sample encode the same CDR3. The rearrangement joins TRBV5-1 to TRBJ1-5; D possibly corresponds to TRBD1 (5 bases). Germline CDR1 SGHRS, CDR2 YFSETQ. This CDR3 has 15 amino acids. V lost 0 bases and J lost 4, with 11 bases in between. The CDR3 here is CASSLAGGSNQPQHF. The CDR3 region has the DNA TGCGCCAGCAGCTTGGCCGGGGGGAGTAATCAGCCCCAGCATTTT.

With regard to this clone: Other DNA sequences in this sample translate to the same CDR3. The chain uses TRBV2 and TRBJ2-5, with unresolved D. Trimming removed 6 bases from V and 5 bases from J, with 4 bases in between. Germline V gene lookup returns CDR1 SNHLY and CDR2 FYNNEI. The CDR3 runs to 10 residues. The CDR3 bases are TGTGCCAGCAGGGTTGAGACCCAGTACTTC. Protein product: CASRVETQYF.

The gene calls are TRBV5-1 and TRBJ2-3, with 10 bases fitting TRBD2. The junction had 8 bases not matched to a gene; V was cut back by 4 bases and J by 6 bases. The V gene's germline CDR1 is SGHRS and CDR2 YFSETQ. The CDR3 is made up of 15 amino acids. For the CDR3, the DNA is TGCGCCAGCAGCACCGGGACTAGCGTTCCGGATACGCAGTATTTT. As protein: CASSTGTSVPDTQYF.

CDR3 amino acids: CASSHQGADTDTQYF. For the CDR3, the DNA is TGTGCCAGCAGTCACCAGGGGGCCGACACAGATACGCAGTATTTT. The rearrangement links TRBV6-5 to TRBJ2-3; the match to TRBD1 covers 8 bases. With 5 bases clipped from V and 2 bases from J, the junction kept 6 bases outside the gene matches. Germline V CDR1 and CDR2: MNHEY, SVGAGI. The CDR3 has 15 amino acids.

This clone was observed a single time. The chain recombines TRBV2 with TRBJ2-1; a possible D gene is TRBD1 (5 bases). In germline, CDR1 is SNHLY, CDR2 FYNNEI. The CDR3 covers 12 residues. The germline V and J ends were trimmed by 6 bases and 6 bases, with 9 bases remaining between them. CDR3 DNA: TGTGCCAGCAGACAGGTTTCCAATGAGCAGTTCTTC. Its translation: CASRQVSNEQFF.

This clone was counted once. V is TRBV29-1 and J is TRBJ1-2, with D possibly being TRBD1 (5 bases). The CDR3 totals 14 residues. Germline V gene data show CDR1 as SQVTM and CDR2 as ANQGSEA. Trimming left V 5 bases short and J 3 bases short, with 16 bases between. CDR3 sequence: CSVPKADSDYGYTF. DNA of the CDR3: TGCAGCGTTCCTAAAGCCGACAGTGACTATGGCTACACCTTC.

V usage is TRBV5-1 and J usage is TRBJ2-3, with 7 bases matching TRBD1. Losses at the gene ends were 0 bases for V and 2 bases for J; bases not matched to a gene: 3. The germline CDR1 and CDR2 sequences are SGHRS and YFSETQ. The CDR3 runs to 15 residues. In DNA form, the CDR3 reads TGCGCCAGCAGCTTGGGCCAGGGGGACACAGATACGCAGTATTTT. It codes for CASSLGQGDTDTQYF.

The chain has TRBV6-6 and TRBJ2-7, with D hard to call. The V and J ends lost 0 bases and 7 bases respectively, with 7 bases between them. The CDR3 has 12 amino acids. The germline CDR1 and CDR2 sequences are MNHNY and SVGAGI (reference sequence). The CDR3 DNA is TGTGCCAGCAGTTACTCGGATTGGGAGCAGTACTTC. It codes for CASSYSDWEQYF.

The CDR3 loop is CASSQWLGQINTGELFF. Here the CDR3 DNA reads TGCGCCAGCAGTCAATGGCTCGGACAAATTAACACCGGGGAGCTGTTTTTT. This chain joins TRBV23-1 and TRBJ2-2; TRBD1 might be the D (5 bases). TRBV23-1 falls under the ORF class, with uncertain function. The CDR3 is made up of 17 amino acids. With 1 base removed from V and 2 bases from J, the gap between germline ends came to 14 bases.

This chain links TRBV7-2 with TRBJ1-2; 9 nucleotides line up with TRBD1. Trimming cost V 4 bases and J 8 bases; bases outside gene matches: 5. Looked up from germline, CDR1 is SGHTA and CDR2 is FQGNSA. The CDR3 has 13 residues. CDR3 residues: CASSSGQGRGYTF. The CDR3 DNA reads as TGTGCCAGCAGCTCGGGACAGGGAAGAGGCTACACCTTC.

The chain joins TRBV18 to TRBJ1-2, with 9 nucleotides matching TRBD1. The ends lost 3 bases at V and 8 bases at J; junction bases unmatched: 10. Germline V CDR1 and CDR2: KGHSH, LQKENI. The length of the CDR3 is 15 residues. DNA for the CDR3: TGTGCCAGCTCACCGGCGGGACAGGGTAGTGGAGGCTACACCTTC. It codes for CASSPAGQGSGGYTF.

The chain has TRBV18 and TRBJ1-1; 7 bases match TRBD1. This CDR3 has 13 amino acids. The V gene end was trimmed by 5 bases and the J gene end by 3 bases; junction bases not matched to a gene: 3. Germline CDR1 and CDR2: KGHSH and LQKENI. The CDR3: CASSTQGHTEAFF. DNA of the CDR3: TGTGCCAGCTCAACACAGGGGCACACTGAAGCTTTCTTT.

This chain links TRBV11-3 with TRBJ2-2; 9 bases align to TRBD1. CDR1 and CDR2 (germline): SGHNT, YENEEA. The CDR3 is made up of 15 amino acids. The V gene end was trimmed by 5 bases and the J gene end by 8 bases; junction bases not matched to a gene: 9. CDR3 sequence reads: CASSVTGGAFGELFF. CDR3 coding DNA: TGTGCCAGCAGCGTCACAGGGGGCGCGTTTGGGGAGCTGTTTTTT.

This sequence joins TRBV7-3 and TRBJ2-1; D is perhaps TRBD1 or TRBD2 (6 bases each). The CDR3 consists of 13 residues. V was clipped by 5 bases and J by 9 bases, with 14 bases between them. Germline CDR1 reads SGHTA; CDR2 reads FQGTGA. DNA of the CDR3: TGTGCCAGCAGCGGGGGCCCGCGGGGTGAGCAGTTCTTC. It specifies CASSGGPRGEQFF.